Included here is one T cell receptor (beta chain) sequence, with context. Its antigen is not known. Trimming took off 4 bases at V and 1 base at J, with 12 bases between the two ends. Germline V gene lookup returns CDR1 SGHTA and CDR2 FQGNSA. This CDR3 spans 15 amino acids. This sample stems from a study of brain T cells in children with intractable seizures. The study's findings and limits: Only CDR3 sequence similarity suggested viral specificity, without known HCMV serostatus.

Only in-frame clones appear in the TCRdb table, and some are missing; sequencing was by immunoSEQ multiplex PCR. The sample has 110,000 or so clones, 94% seen once. Material: peripheral blood, obtained at surgery. The clonotype was recovered from a boy under two years old with hemimegalencephaly and intractable seizures. The chain is built from TRBV7-2 and TRBJ2-3; D might be TRBD1 (6 bases). The CDR3 bases are TGTGCCAGCAGCTCCAAGAGACAGGGCACAGATACGCAGTATTTT. The encoded protein is CASSSKRQGTDTQYF.